This TCR beta chain was recovered during a study of cytomegalovirus exposure and HLA in healthy donors. Amplification used 60 Vbeta primers and 13 Jbeta primers. Assay used: immunoSEQ multiplex PCR; TCRdb lists only in-frame clones, some missing. The data include 200,000 to 250,000 clones; the top ten clones carry around 0.95%. Trimming removed 4 bases from V and 3 bases from J, with 12 bases in between. The germline V gene encodes CDR1 SGHAT and CDR2 FQNNGV. The CDR3 extends over 15 amino acids. The receptor's source is a woman in her twenties or thirties in good health and CMV-seropositive. The chain uses TRBV11-2 and TRBJ1-4, with a possible D match to TRBD1 (6 bases). Sequenced input: PBMCs. The CDR3 loop is CASSSRTVSNEKLFF. CDR3 nucleotide sequence: TGTGCCAGCAGCTCCCGGACAGTCTCTAATGAAAAACTGTTTTTT.